The clone carrying this T cell receptor beta chain was recorded a few times. The antigen remains undetermined. The length of the CDR3 is 15 residues. Germline-derived CDR1 and CDR2 are SQVTM and ANQGSEA. With V trimmed by 6 bases and J by 4 bases, 6 bases remained unmatched. This sample is drawn from a study of CD8 T cells in ankylosing spondylitis. Study-wide results and caveats: A motif in TCR beta, a set of fewer than ten highly homologous variants, appeared characteristic of ankylosing spondylitis blood. Previous work reported some of these motif variants in the synovial fluid and blood of reactive arthritis. CD8+ cells made up the disease-linked clones, which were relatively rare in peripheral blood. Within matched ankylosing spondylitis synovial fluid, disease-linked clones were reportedly significantly enriched.

Quantitative barcoded 5'-RACE was used to prepare TCR beta libraries. One entry per CDR3 protein, called by TCRdb with MiXCR from the 5' RACE reads. The sample holds around 890,000 distinct CDR3 sequences, about an eighth seen once. The genes are TRBV29-1 and TRBJ2-2; TRBD1 agrees at 12 bases. Sequenced material: blood, either unsorted or a sorted T cell fraction (not recorded which). This TCR came from a male donor with ankylosing spondylitis. CDR3 protein: CSVGTGGLSTGELFF. DNA for the CDR3: TGCAGCGTGGGGACAGGGGGCTTGAGCACCGGGGAGCTGTTTTTT.